One and the same sample provided the 17 T cell receptor beta chains below, sequenced in a study of T cell changes during pregnancy in multiple sclerosis. The table came from immunoSEQ multiplex PCR; TCRdb's copy has only in-frame clones and leaves some out. The data show about 60,000 clones, 93% seen once. Material: peripheral blood, obtained after pregnancy. These receptors were taken from a female donor with multiple sclerosis, enrolled in a pregnancy study.

The CDR3 DNA sequence: TGTGCCAGCCGGACAGGGGTCGGCTACACCTTC. Its protein product is CASRTGVGYTF. The rearrangement joins TRBV2 to TRBJ1-2; the match to TRBD1 covers 9 bases. This CDR3 region has 11 residues. V shed 8 bases and J 8 bases; nucleotides not matched to a gene: 3. Per germline, CDR1 SNHLY and CDR2 FYNNEI.

V is TRBV7-2 and J is TRBJ1-5; D is unresolved. CDR3 length: 15 residues. CDR1 is SGHTA, CDR2 FQGNSA, per germline. V was clipped by 1 base and J by 0 bases, with 7 bases between them. The CDR3 protein is CASSLVTGSNQPQHF. The CDR3 DNA reads as TGTGCCAGCAGCTTAGTCACCGGTAGCAATCAGCCCCAGCATTTT.

The chain recombines TRBV30 with TRBJ1-5; D possibly corresponds to TRBD1 (6 bases). In germline, CDR1 is GTSNPN, CDR2 SVGIG (reference sequence). V dropped 1 base and J dropped 0 bases, with 10 bases sitting between them. The length of the CDR3 is 15 residues. The CDR3 coding sequence is TGTGCCTGGAGTGAACAGGGACATAGCAATCAGCCCCAGCATTTT. This gives the protein CAWSEQGHSNQPQHF.

The rearrangement joins TRBV7-8 to TRBJ2-1, with a tentative D call TRBD2 (5 bases). The germline gives CDR1 SGHVS, CDR2 FQNEAQ. This CDR3 contains 16 residues. V lost 3 bases, J lost 4 bases, and 16 bases lay in between. CDR3 nucleotide sequence: TGTGCCAGCAGCTTGACGCGGGTACGGGGTTACAATGAGCAGTTCTTC. This translates into CASSLTRVRGYNEQFF.

This clone was observed once. V gene TRBV18 combines with J gene TRBJ2-1, with 9 bases lining up with TRBD2. The CDR3 contains 16 residues. Trimming cost V 5 bases and J 5 bases; bases outside gene matches: 10. In germline, CDR1 is KGHSH, CDR2 LQKENI. CDR3 in DNA: TGTGCCAGCTCAACGGGCGCGGGAGGGTTCGACAATGAGCAGTTCTTC. Residues: CASSTGAGGFDNEQFF.

The rearrangement uses TRBV28 and TRBJ2-1; TRBD2 is a possible D gene (7 bases). The germline gives CDR1 MDHEN, CDR2 SYDVKM. The V gene lost 2 bases and the J gene lost 3 bases, with 14 bases spanning the gap. The CDR3 contains 16 residues. DNA for the CDR3: TGTGCCAGCAGTTTAAAGGAAGGGGGGGGCTACAATGAGCAGTTCTTC. Protein sequence: CASSLKEGGGYNEQFF.

This sequence joins TRBV19 and TRBJ2-3; 8 nucleotides agree with TRBD2. V shed 4 bases, J shed 0 bases, and the junction held 6 bases outside the gene matches. The CDR3 extends over 16 amino acids. Per germline, CDR1 LNHDA and CDR2 SQIVND (reference sequence). The CDR3 DNA reads as TGTGCCAGTAGTAGGGCAGCGGGAGCTAGCACAGATACGCAGTATTTT. The encoded protein is CASSRAAGASTDTQYF.

The chain has TRBV27 and TRBJ2-7; 13 nucleotides align to TRBD2. Per the germline V gene, CDR1 is MNHEY and CDR2 is SMNVEV (reference sequence). J gave up 4 bases and V 0 bases, and 9 bases lay outside the gene matches. The CDR3 loop spans 18 amino acids. DNA of the CDR3: TGTGCCAGCAGTTTATCGAGAACTAGCGGGAGGGGTCTTTACGAGCAGTACTTC. Translating it yields CASSLSRTSGRGLYEQYF.

The chain employs TRBV27 and TRBJ2-1, with D maybe TRBD1 (6 bases). Germline CDR1 reads MNHEY; CDR2 reads SMNVEV (reference sequence). V was clipped by 8 bases and J by 4 bases, with 24 bases between them. There are 17 residues in the CDR3. The CDR3 here is CASPYWVDSLPYNEQFF. CDR3 coding DNA: TGTGCCAGCCCATATTGGGTGGACAGCCTCCCGTACAATGAGCAGTTCTTC.

The CDR3 bases are TGTGCCAGCGAGAAAAAACGGGGGGAGGGATACAATGAGCAGTTCTTC. Encoded protein: CASEKKRGEGYNEQFF. This chain joins TRBV7-9 and TRBJ2-1; 7 bases are shared with TRBD2. Germline V gives CDR1 SEHNR, CDR2 FQNEAQ (reference sequence). V lost 8 bases and J lost 4; bases outside the gene matches: 14. This CDR3 comprises 16 residues.

The gene calls are TRBV7-8 and TRBJ2-2; 9 bases match TRBD1. This CDR3 has 15 residues. V trimming: 5 bases; J trimming: 4 bases; junction bases outside the gene matches: 5. Germline-derived CDR1 and CDR2 are SGHVS and FQNEAQ. The CDR3 here is CASSPGQGSTGELFF. The CDR3, as DNA: TGTGCCAGCAGCCCGGGACAGGGTTCCACCGGGGAGCTGTTTTTT.

The rearrangement links TRBV11-2 to TRBJ2-2, with TRBD2 matching 7 bases. The CDR3 loop spans 17 amino acids. Trimming took 4 bases from V and 4 from J; bases not matched to a gene: 12. Germline values: CDR1 SGHAT, CDR2 FQNNGV. CDR3 loop: CASSSPIGPGGTGELFF. As DNA, the CDR3 is TGTGCCAGCAGCTCCCCAATCGGACCGGGGGGCACCGGGGAGCTGTTTTTT.

This clone turned up a few times. The V call is TRBV5-8, the J call TRBJ2-7, with D possibly matching TRBD2 (6 bases). The CDR3 totals 12 residues. Trimming pared 3 bases from V and 12 bases from J, leaving 16 bases between. Germline CDR1 reads SGHTS; CDR2 reads YDEGEE. CDR3 loop: CASSSVGGGGYF. CDR3 nucleotide sequence: TGTGCCAGCAGCTCCGTTGGGGGAGGAGGGTACTTC.

The chain employs TRBV5-1 and TRBJ1-1; a possible D gene is TRBD1 (6 bases). Germline assignment: CDR1 SGHRS and CDR2 YFSETQ. The CDR3 extends over 13 amino acids. Trimming stripped 1 base from V and 8 bases from J, with 12 bases between. The CDR3 bases are TGCGCCAGCAGCTTGATAGGGGGTTACGAAGCTTTCTTT. The encoded protein is CASSLIGGYEAFF.

This chain links TRBV9 with TRBJ2-2, with 10 bases aligning to TRBD2. CDR1 is SGDLS, CDR2 YYNGEE, per germline. This CDR3 has 16 residues. J lost 4 bases, V lost 0 bases, and 3 bases had no gene match. The CDR3 sequence is CASSVAQREGTGELFF. CDR3 in DNA: TGTGCCAGCAGCGTAGCTCAGCGGGAGGGCACCGGGGAGCTGTTTTTT.

This clone was picked up a small number of times. The rearrangement uses TRBV11-2 and TRBJ2-7; TRBD2 matches 11 bases. The length of the CDR3 is 16 residues. Germline CDR1 is SGHAT and CDR2 is FQNNGV. V was clipped by 4 bases and J by 4 bases; unmatched bases: 9. This chain's CDR3 is CASSSLSGRDAYEQYF. CDR3 nucleotide sequence: TGTGCCAGCAGCTCACTTAGCGGGAGGGACGCATACGAGCAGTACTTC.

This chain links TRBV7-9 with TRBJ2-3, with D possibly being TRBD2 (5 bases). Germline CDR1 and CDR2: SEHNR and FQNEAQ (reference sequence). V was cut by 5 bases and J by 6 bases, with 12 bases left in between. This CDR3 has 13 residues. CDR3 DNA sequence: TGTGCCAGCAGCCCTTGGGGAGCTGATACGCAGTATTTT. It encodes CASSPWGADTQYF.